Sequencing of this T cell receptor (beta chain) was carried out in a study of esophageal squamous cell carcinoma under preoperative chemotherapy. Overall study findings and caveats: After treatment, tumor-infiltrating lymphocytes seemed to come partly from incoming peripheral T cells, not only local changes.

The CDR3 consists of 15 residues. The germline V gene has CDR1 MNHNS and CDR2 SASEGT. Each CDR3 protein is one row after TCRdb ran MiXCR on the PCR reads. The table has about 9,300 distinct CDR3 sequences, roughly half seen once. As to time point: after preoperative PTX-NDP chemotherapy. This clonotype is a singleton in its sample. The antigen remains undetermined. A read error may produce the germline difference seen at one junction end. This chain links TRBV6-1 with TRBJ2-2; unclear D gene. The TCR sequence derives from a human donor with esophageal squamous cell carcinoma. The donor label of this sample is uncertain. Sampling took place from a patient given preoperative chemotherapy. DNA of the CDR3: TGTGCCAGCAGTGAACCAGGTGTGAACACCGATAAGCTGTATTTT. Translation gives CASSEPGVNTDKLYF.